Given below is one T cell receptor beta chain in context. Its antigen remains unknown. The data are from a study of CD8+ T cells in alopecia areata. Across the study: The SALT score measured affected scalp surface percentage in treated patients. Study findings and constraints: Numerous expanded lesional clones remained in scalp and blood during tofacitinib.

The CDR3 runs to 15 residues. With 6 bases removed from V and 3 bases from J, the gap between germline ends came to 18 bases. Per the germline V gene, CDR1 is SNHLY and CDR2 is FYNNEI. Described treatment: oral pan-JAK inhibitor, 5-10 mg twice daily. Sampling of alopecia areata patients yielded lesional scalp punch biopsies as well as peripheral blood. The authors sorted CD4+ and CD8+ T cells from PBMCs. After isolation, RNA underwent reverse transcription to generate cDNA as the sequencing template. Generated by immunoSEQ multiplex PCR, the TCRdb table keeps only in-frame clones and is missing some. This table holds about 94,000 clones, just over 70% found once.

Sequenced here: CD8+ T cells sorted from blood, sampled at week 44, from a patient treated with tofacitinib. This TCR was recovered from a human donor with alopecia areata. The J gene is TRBJ2-7, the V gene TRBV2, with a weak D call TRBD2 (5 bases). Written as DNA, the CDR3 is TGTGCCAGCAGCCCCCCCGCAGGTGAGGGCTACGAGCAGTACTTC. Protein sequence: CASSPPAGEGYEQYF.